The entry below describes one T cell receptor (beta chain). TCRdb keeps only in-frame clones here, not all; method: immunoSEQ multiplex PCR. In the table there are 250,000 to 300,000 clones, 80% to 90% of which are singletons. The germline CDR1 and CDR2 sequences are MNHEY and SVGAGI. V lost 4 bases to trimming and J lost 2 bases, with 6 bases between them. The CDR3 sequence is 13 residues long. These data come from a study of blood T cell repertoires in COVID-19. The chain couples TRBV6-5 to TRBJ2-1, with D possibly being TRBD2 (5 bases). This receptor was identified in a woman between 50 and 59 years old who had recovered from COVID-19. Input material: PBMCs or T cells enriched from blood (not recorded which). The CDR3 region is CASSSSTYNEQFF. In DNA, the CDR3 is TGTGCCAGCAGTTCTAGCACCTACAATGAGCAGTTCTTC.